A selection of T cell receptor beta chains follows, all from one sample in a study of monozygotic twins with inflammatory bowel disease. TCRdb processed the 5' RACE reads again and assigns one entry to each CDR3 protein, with no DNA. This specimen shows more than 350,000 distinct CDR3 sequences; the ten leading clones hold 2% to 2.5%. Sequencing used blood. Every receptor here comes from a human donor with ulcerative colitis or Crohn's disease, or a healthy co-twin of an affected twin (not recorded which). The CDR3 runs from the conserved cysteine through the conserved F or W. Each record gives: V gene, J gene, CDR3 protein.

TRBV6-5	TRBJ1-2	CASTSGVFGYTF
TRBV7-8	TRBJ1-2	CASSLVGTVDYGYTF
TRBV6-1	TRBJ2-2	CAVGGSPNTGELFF
TRBV7-9	TRBJ2-7	CASSLGGSLSYEQYF
TRBV7-2	TRBJ1-6	CASSWDLRYNSPLHF
TRBV15	TRBJ2-5	CATEGRETQYF
TRBV12-3/TRBV12-4	TRBJ2-1	CASSTNTGTGGNEQFF
TRBV7-9	TRBJ2-1	CASSLLVSYNEQFF
TRBV7-2	TRBJ1-1	CASSPQKGKTEAFF
TRBV11-2	TRBJ1-1	CASSSSGPEAFF
TRBV4-1	TRBJ2-4	CASSQVGQGVNIQYF
TRBV29-1	TRBJ2-2	CSAGEGDGTGELFF
TRBV6-1	TRBJ1-1	CASSEDRGGTEAFF
TRBV10-3	TRBJ2-3	CAIKPAGGADTQYF
TRBV19	TRBJ1-2	CASSIAWQNYGYTF
TRBV2	TRBJ2-3	CASSERGSGATDTQYF
TRBV7-2	TRBJ1-2	CASSSGRIYGYTF
TRBV19	TRBJ2-3	CATGTSIDTQYF
TRBV7-3	TRBJ2-3	CASSSLGGAVTDTQYF